This TCR beta chain was documented in a study of T cells in Graves' hyperthyroidism and ophthalmopathy. Study observations and caveats: Blood also showed most of the thyroid clonotypes that were expanded above 0.001. Separating ophthalmopathy from stable hyperthyroidism was achieved by a 13 V-J model.

V was shortened by 7 bases and J by 5 bases, with 15 bases between the two germline ends. CDR3 size: 12 residues. Germline V gives CDR1 DFQATT, CDR2 SNEGSKA (reference sequence). This clonotype showed up just a few times. Antigen: not known. RNA transcripts yielded amplified TCR beta CDR3 regions. First-round RT-PCR targeting the TCR CDR3 was performed with the HTBI primer set. Each CDR3 protein is one row after TCRdb ran MiXCR on the multiplex PCR reads. The sample includes nearly 600,000 distinct CDR3 sequences, 13% to 15% of them seen just once. The source material was blood. The origin of this receptor is a woman younger than 35 with Graves' ophthalmopathy. The gene calls are TRBV20-1 and TRBJ2-7; D is unresolved. The CDR3 nucleotides read TGCAGTGTTATCCAGTCAGTCGACGAGCAGTACTTC. This codes for CSVIQSVDEQYF.